The sequence of this T cell receptor (beta chain) was determined in a study of blood T cells in healthy people across ages. Findings and caveats of the study: The study found TCR beta diversity correlated strongly with naive T cell percentage. Aged donors had fewer naive CD4+ cells and lower diversity than long-lived donors.

Ranging in age from about 6 to 95, the donors were healthy Caucasian individuals from Russia. With a J-beta primer mix and a sample-barcoded 5' primer, a second PCR ran roughly 7 to 11 cycles. TCRdb re-derived calls from the 5' RACE reads in MiXCR, one entry per CDR3 protein. The sample yields more than 550,000 distinct CDR3 sequences, about a fifth seen once. Of note for this clonotype: Its antigen remains unknown.

Germline assignment: CDR1 SGHKS and CDR2 YYEKEE (reference sequence). V gave up 0 bases and J gave up 0 bases, with 15 bases separating them. This CDR3 spans 17 amino acids. The chain combines TRBV5-5 with TRBJ1-2, with D perhaps TRBD1 (5 bases). This receptor was identified in a man between 65 and 79 years old in good health. The sample was blood. In DNA, the CDR3 is TGTGCCAGCAGCTTGGCGGTCTCGGGGGGAGCTAACTATGGCTACACCTTC. Translated: CASSLAVSGGANYGYTF. The full variable domain, in which reference TRBV5-5 and TRBJ1-2 provide the parts outside the CDR3, is DAGVTQSPTHLIKTRGQQVTLRCSPISGHKSVSWYQQVLGQGPQFIFQYYEKEERGRGNFPDRFSARQFPNYSSELNVNALLLGDSALYLCASSLAVSGGANYGYTFGSGTRLTVV.